The rows below give T cell receptor beta chains drawn from one sample of a study of preoperative IRX-2 immunotherapy in early breast cancer. TCRdb keeps only in-frame clones here, not all; method: immunoSEQ multiplex PCR. The repertoire has approximately 3,900 clones, roughly 80% of them found once; the top ten carry roughly 5.8%. Sequencing was performed on tumor tissue, taken before IRX-2 immunotherapy. The receptor source for this set is a human donor with breast cancer. Both conserved end residues are part of each CDR3. Each record gives: V gene, D gene, J gene, clone size, CDR3 DNA, CDR3 protein. The D gene is left open where the match is weak. Clone size is stated in some rows and not others, as once, few, many or a class when expanded.

v_gene: TRBV28
d_gene: TRBD2
j_gene: TRBJ2-2
abundance: .
CDR3nt: TGTGCCAGCAATGTGGGACTAGGTGACACCGGGGAGCTGTTTTTT
CDR3aa: CASNVGLGDTGELFF

v_gene: TRBV6-8
d_gene: .
j_gene: TRBJ1-1
abundance: .
CDR3nt: TGTGCCAGCAGTTACGTCCCGGGGGGGAACACTGAAGCTTTCTTT
CDR3aa: CASSYVPGGNTEAFF

v_gene: TRBV6-8
d_gene: .
j_gene: TRBJ2-1
abundance: .
CDR3nt: TGTGCCAGCAGTTACTTGGGGGACAATGAGCAGTTCTTC
CDR3aa: CASSYLGDNEQFF

v_gene: TRBV5-1
d_gene: .
j_gene: TRBJ2-7
abundance: .
CDR3nt: TGCGCCAGCAGTCGGGACGTAGGTACCTACGAGCAGTACTTC
CDR3aa: CASSRDVGTYEQYF

v_gene: TRBV23-1
d_gene: .
j_gene: TRBJ2-7
abundance: .
CDR3nt: TGCGCCAGCAGCTTCGTGGACGGGTACGAGCAGTACTTC
CDR3aa: CASSFVDGYEQYF

v_gene: TRBV6-8
d_gene: TRBD1
j_gene: TRBJ1-1
abundance: few
CDR3nt: TGTGCCAGCAGGGACAGGGGATACACTGAAGCTTTCTTT
CDR3aa: CASRDRGYTEAFF

v_gene: TRBV30
d_gene: TRBD1
j_gene: TRBJ1-1
abundance: .
CDR3nt: TGTGCCTGGAGCCATACAGGGGACACTGAAGCTTTCTTT
CDR3aa: CAWSHTGDTEAFF

v_gene: TRBV10-1
d_gene: .
j_gene: TRBJ1-1
abundance: .
CDR3nt: TGCGCCAGCAGTGTTAACCCGCGGGACACTGAAGCTTTCTTT
CDR3aa: CASSVNPRDTEAFF

v_gene: TRBV14
d_gene: TRBD1
j_gene: TRBJ1-2
abundance: large
CDR3nt: TGTGCCAGCAGTCAGGGACAGTTCAACTATGGCTACACCTTC
CDR3aa: CASSQGQFNYGYTF

v_gene: TRBV30
d_gene: .
j_gene: TRBJ2-2
abundance: .
CDR3nt: TGTGCCTGGAGTCGGGGTTTGGCCGGGGAGCTGTTTTTT
CDR3aa: CAWSRGLAGELFF

v_gene: TRBV1
d_gene: .
j_gene: TRBJ1-2
abundance: .
CDR3nt: TGCGCCAGCAGCCAAGGGAGAAGGGACGGCTACACCTTC
CDR3aa: CASSQGRRDGYTF

v_gene: TRBV6-8
d_gene: .
j_gene: TRBJ2-3
abundance: .
CDR3nt: TGTGCCAGCAGTGACCTGCCGGGAACATGGGATACGCAGTATTTT
CDR3aa: CASSDLPGTWDTQYF

v_gene: TRBV5-1
d_gene: TRBD1
j_gene: TRBJ1-4
abundance: .
CDR3nt: TGCGCCAGCAGCTTGTCGTGGACAGGGGGCTTAGCTAATGAAAAACTGTTTTTT
CDR3aa: CASSLSWTGGLANEKLFF

v_gene: TRBV10-2
d_gene: .
j_gene: TRBJ1-6
abundance: .
CDR3nt: TGCGCCAGCAGCCGTGGCGGACAGCCCTATAATTCACCCCTCCACTTT
CDR3aa: CASSRGGQPYNSPLHF

v_gene: TRBV18
d_gene: .
j_gene: TRBJ2-3
abundance: .
CDR3nt: TGTGCCAGCTCACCACTTACCGGGGATGCGAGCACAGATACGCAGTATTTT
CDR3aa: CASSPLTGDASTDTQYF

v_gene: TRBV19
d_gene: .
j_gene: TRBJ2-3
abundance: .
CDR3nt: TGTGCCAGTAGTATTGGGCGTCTTAATGCAGATACGCAGTATTTT
CDR3aa: CASSIGRLNADTQYF

v_gene: TRBV11-3
d_gene: .
j_gene: TRBJ2-5
abundance: .
CDR3nt: TGTGCCAGCAGCCCGGGGCTAGTCCAAGAGACCCAGTACTTC
CDR3aa: CASSPGLVQETQYF

v_gene: TRBV7-1
d_gene: .
j_gene: TRBJ1-1
abundance: .
CDR3nt: TGTGCCAGCAGCTTAAATGAGGATACTGAAGCTTTCTTT
CDR3aa: CASSLNEDTEAFF

v_gene: TRBV6-8
d_gene: TRBD1
j_gene: TRBJ1-3
abundance: .
CDR3nt: TGTGCCAGCATAAGAGGACAGGCCTCTGGAAACACCATATATTTT
CDR3aa: CASIRGQASGNTIYF

v_gene: TRBV7-8
d_gene: .
j_gene: TRBJ1-4
abundance: .
CDR3nt: TGTGCCAGCAGCTATAGTATGGCTGAAAAACTGTTTTTT
CDR3aa: CASSYSMAEKLFF

v_gene: TRBV14
d_gene: .
j_gene: TRBJ2-3
abundance: .
CDR3nt: TGTGCCAGCAGCCAAGGCCAGGTGATTTGGGATACGCAGTATTTT
CDR3aa: CASSQGQVIWDTQYF

v_gene: TRBV11-3
d_gene: .
j_gene: TRBJ2-1
abundance: few
CDR3nt: TGTGCCAGCAGCTTAGGCGGGCTCTCCTACAATGAGCAGTTCTTC
CDR3aa: CASSLGGLSYNEQFF

v_gene: TRBV11-3
d_gene: .
j_gene: TRBJ2-3
abundance: .
CDR3nt: TGTGCCAGCAGCTTAGATCAAGGGGTGATCACAGATACGCAGTATTTT
CDR3aa: CASSLDQGVITDTQYF

v_gene: TRBV6-8
d_gene: .
j_gene: TRBJ1-1
abundance: .
CDR3nt: TGTGCCAGCAGTTTCAACCCGGAGGCTGAAGCTTTCTTT
CDR3aa: CASSFNPEAEAFF

v_gene: TRBV5-1
d_gene: .
j_gene: TRBJ2-2
abundance: .
CDR3nt: TGCGCCAGCAGCTTGGAAGGGATGGCCGGGGAGCTGTTTTTT
CDR3aa: CASSLEGMAGELFF

v_gene: TRBV5-1
d_gene: .
j_gene: TRBJ2-3
abundance: .
CDR3nt: TGCGCCAGCAGCTTGGATAGTGGGCACACAGATACGCAGTATTTT
CDR3aa: CASSLDSGHTDTQYF

v_gene: TRBV6-8
d_gene: .
j_gene: TRBJ1-6
abundance: large
CDR3nt: TGTGCCAGCAGTTCCCTTAGCTCCTATAATTCACCCCTCCACTTT
CDR3aa: CASSSLSSYNSPLHF

v_gene: TRBV1
d_gene: .
j_gene: TRBJ1-6
abundance: .
CDR3nt: TGCGCCAGCAGCCACGCTTATAATTCACCCCTCCACTTT
CDR3aa: CASSHAYNSPLHF

v_gene: TRBV11-3
d_gene: .
j_gene: TRBJ2-1
abundance: .
CDR3nt: TGTGCCAGCAGCTTAGAACTAGGTACCTACAATGAGCAGTTCTTC
CDR3aa: CASSLELGTYNEQFF

v_gene: TRBV7-6
d_gene: TRBD2
j_gene: TRBJ2-2
abundance: few
CDR3nt: TGTGCCAGCAGCCAAAGGACTAGCGGGAGAGGAAACACCGGGGAGCTGTTTTTT
CDR3aa: CASSQRTSGRGNTGELFF

v_gene: TRBV7-1
d_gene: TRBD2
j_gene: TRBJ2-4
abundance: .
CDR3nt: TGTGCCAGCAGCCGTAGCGGGAGGGCCATGGACATTCAGTACTTC
CDR3aa: CASSRSGRAMDIQYF

v_gene: TRBV12-5
d_gene: TRBD2
j_gene: TRBJ2-1
abundance: once
CDR3nt: TGTGCTAGTGGTTTGGCTTATGGACTAGCGATCAATGAGCAGTTCTTC
CDR3aa: CASGLAYGLAINEQFF

v_gene: TRBV28
d_gene: .
j_gene: TRBJ2-3
abundance: .
CDR3nt: TGTGCCAGCAGTTTGGATAGCACAGATACGCAGTATTTT
CDR3aa: CASSLDSTDTQYF

v_gene: TRBV15
d_gene: .
j_gene: TRBJ2-7
abundance: .
CDR3nt: TGTGCCACCAGCAGAGATTCCCAGAATCTCTACGAGCAGTACTTC
CDR3aa: CATSRDSQNLYEQYF

v_gene: TRBV11-3
d_gene: .
j_gene: TRBJ1-4
abundance: .
CDR3nt: TGTGCCAGCAGCTCCGCCCAACTCCGGGCCAATGAAAAACTGTTTTTT
CDR3aa: CASSSAQLRANEKLFF

v_gene: TRBV28
d_gene: TRBD2
j_gene: TRBJ2-3
abundance: .
CDR3nt: TGTGCCAGCAGTCCCCGAAGGCTAGCGGACTCAAGAAGGGACACAGATACGCAGTATTTT
CDR3aa: CASSPRRLADSRRDTDTQYF

v_gene: TRBV6-8
d_gene: .
j_gene: TRBJ2-1
abundance: .
CDR3nt: TGTGCCAGCAGTATTGGCGGCCCTTACAATGAGCAGTTCTTC
CDR3aa: CASSIGGPYNEQFF